A selection of T cell receptor beta chains follows, all from one sample in a study of T cells after yellow fever vaccination. TCRdb passed the 5' RACE reads through MiXCR, listing each CDR3 protein once. The sample holds 200,000 to 300,000 distinct CDR3 sequences, approximately 6.8% seen once. Sequences were derived from CD4+ T cells sorted from PBMCs, sampled on the day of the yellow fever booster vaccination. The source is a man aged 30 to 39 who received the YFV17D yellow fever vaccine. Each CDR3 is given with its conserved first and last residue. A D gene is named only where the DNA matches it firmly. Clone size appears in some rows only: once, few, many, or a class for an expanded clone.

j_call v_call clone_size cdr3_length d_call cdr3_aa cdr3_nt
TRBJ1-4 TRBV14 NA 17 NA CASSQARGLSTNEKLFF TGTGCCAGCAGCCAAGCTAGGGGGTTGTCAACTAATGAAAAACTGTTTTTT
TRBJ2-5 TRBV5-1 many 17 TRBD2 CASTSWSSGRGQETQYF TGCGCCAGCACCTCATGGTCTAGCGGGAGGGGTCAAGAGACCCAGTACTTC
TRBJ2-3 TRBV20-1 many 14 NA CSARPRTTTDTQYF TGCAGTGCTAGACCTAGGACTACGACAGATACGCAGTATTTT
TRBJ2-7 TRBV20-1 many 13 NA CSATRHGGSEQYF TGCAGTGCTACCAGGCATGGAGGGTCCGAGCAGTACTTC
TRBJ1-1 TRBV20-1 few 14 NA CSARDTGTYTEAFF TGCAGTGCTAGAGATACCGGGACATACACTGAAGCTTTCTTT
TRBJ2-1 TRBV19 NA 15 TRBD2 CASSIGAGIGNEQFF TGTGCCAGTAGTATAGGAGCGGGAATTGGCAATGAGCAGTTCTTC
TRBJ1-2 TRBV28 few 15 TRBD1 CASSNHRGHSYGYTF TGTGCCAGCAGCAATCACAGGGGACATTCCTATGGCTACACCTTC
TRBJ2-1 TRBV20-1 NA 18 TRBD2 CSGSTGLAGPLGKREQFF TGCAGTGGCTCGACGGGACTAGCGGGTCCGTTGGGAAAACGGGAGCAGTTCTTC
TRBJ1-5 TRBV12-3/TRBV12-4 NA 13 TRBD1 CASRQGGSQPQHF TGTGCCAGCAGACAGGGGGGGAGCCAGCCCCAGCATTTT
TRBJ2-5 TRBV6-5 few 14 TRBD1 CASIRDRVSETQYF TGTGCCAGCATCCGGGACAGGGTTTCAGAGACCCAGTACTTC
TRBJ2-3 TRBV20-1 few 17 NA CSAWGFGKGLSADTQYF TGCAGTGCTTGGGGGTTTGGGAAGGGATTAAGTGCAGATACGCAGTATTTT
TRBJ2-3 TRBV4-3 few 14 NA CASSQGTNADTQYF TGCGCCAGCAGCCAAGGTACAAACGCGGATACGCAGTATTTT
TRBJ1-1 TRBV18 NA 13 NA CASSPGRAAAAFF TGTGCCAGCTCACCTGGTCGGGCCGCCGCGGCTTTCTTT
TRBJ2-7 TRBV29-1 many 13 NA CSVEGGGGYEQYF TGCAGCGTTGAAGGAGGGGGGGGTTACGAGCAGTACTTC
TRBJ2-3 TRBV7-3 many 16 NA CASSSGITRNTDTQYF TGTGCCAGCAGCTCCGGGATAACTAGAAACACAGATACGCAGTATTTT
TRBJ2-4 TRBV6-2/TRBV6-3 many 13 NA CASRYRVFNIQYF TGTGCCAGCAGATACAGGGTGTTTAACATTCAGTACTTC
TRBJ2-2 TRBV19 few 15 TRBD1 CASTTGTGITGELFF TGTGCCAGTACCACCGGGACAGGGATCACCGGGGAGCTGTTTTTT
TRBJ2-3 TRBV7-3 many 13 NA CASNLASTDTQYF TGTGCCAGCAATTTGGCTAGCACAGATACGCAGTATTTT
TRBJ2-5 TRBV5-1 NA 15 TRBD1 CANTRTGGVEETQYF TGCGCCAACACGCGGACAGGGGGCGTGGAGGAGACCCAGTACTTC
TRBJ2-5 TRBV12-3/TRBV12-4 NA 16 TRBD2 CASSPTIGGGQETQYF TGTGCCAGCAGCCCCACCATCGGCGGGGGCCAAGAGACCCAGTACTTC
TRBJ2-5 TRBV12-3/TRBV12-4 NA 16 TRBD2 CASSFGLAGGSRTQYF TGTGCCAGCAGTTTCGGTCTAGCGGGGGGCTCGCGGACCCAGTACTTC
TRBJ2-2 TRBV5-1 few 16 TRBD1 CASSPRTGMNTGELFF TGCGCCAGCAGCCCTAGGACAGGGATGAACACCGGGGAGCTGTTTTTT
TRBJ2-1 TRBV5-1 NA 18 TRBD2 CASSQGPGLAGGLGEQFF TGCGCCAGCAGCCAAGGGCCGGGACTAGCGGGAGGGCTCGGTGAGCAGTTCTTC
TRBJ2-5 TRBV12-3/TRBV12-4 many 13 NA CASSLVSLETQYF TGTGCCAGCAGTTTGGTTTCCCTAGAGACCCAGTACTTC
TRBJ1-2 TRBV3-1 many 14 NA CASSHNVPNYGYTF TGTGCCAGCAGCCACAATGTACCGAACTATGGCTACACCTTC
TRBJ1-1 TRBV30 once 12 TRBD1 CAWSRDTTGERF TGTGCCTGGAGTCGAGACACGACAGGGGAACGATTT
TRBJ2-1 TRBV20-1 few 16 NA CSASNPAKSSYNEQFF TGCAGTGCTAGCAACCCAGCGAAGAGCTCCTACAATGAGCAGTTCTTC
TRBJ2-7 TRBV10-3 many 13 NA CAISEPGTYEQYF TGTGCCATCAGTGAGCCCGGCACCTACGAGCAGTACTTC
TRBJ2-1 TRBV10-1 many 13 NA CASSQEPRNEQFF TGCGCCAGCAGTCAGGAACCTCGGAATGAGCAGTTCTTC
TRBJ2-5 TRBV14 many 13 TRBD1 CASSRGQGETQYF TGTGCCAGCAGCCGGGGACAGGGAGAGACCCAGTACTTC
TRBJ1-1 TRBV3-1 few 14 TRBD1 CASSRTGGDTEAFF TGTGCCAGCAGCCGGACAGGGGGAGACACTGAAGCTTTCTTT
TRBJ1-2 TRBV6-6 NA 12 TRBD1 CAGGQVNYGYTF TGTGCCGGTGGACAGGTTAACTATGGCTACACCTTC
TRBJ2-2 TRBV7-8 many 15 NA CASRLHRDDTGELFF TGTGCCAGCAGACTCCACAGGGACGACACCGGGGAGCTGTTTTTT
TRBJ2-1 TRBV9 many 15 NA CASSVGQISYNEQFF TGTGCCAGCAGCGTCGGACAAATCTCCTACAATGAGCAGTTCTTC
TRBJ2-7 TRBV18 few 15 TRBD1 CASSPPTGGHYEQYF TGTGCCAGCTCACCACCAACAGGGGGGCACTACGAGCAGTACTTC
TRBJ2-3 TRBV10-3 few 15 TRBD2 CATREVASRTDTQYF TGTGCCACACGGGAGGTTGCGTCCCGCACAGATACGCAGTATTTT
TRBJ2-5 TRBV24-1 many 15 NA CATSDPRQVPGTQYF TGTGCCACCAGTGATCCGAGACAGGTTCCAGGGACCCAGTACTTC
TRBJ2-1 TRBV20-1 few 13 TRBD2 CSAASGRDNEQFF TGCAGTGCGGCTAGCGGGAGGGACAATGAGCAGTTCTTC
TRBJ2-7 TRBV7-2 few 16 TRBD2 CASSSLTSGRTYEQYF TGTGCCAGCAGCTCGTTGACTAGCGGGAGAACCTACGAGCAGTACTTC
TRBJ1-2 TRBV28 NA 13 NA CASSERGRGGYTF TGTGCCAGCAGTGAACGGGGGCGGGGTGGCTACACCTTC
TRBJ2-2 TRBV12-3/TRBV12-4 few 17 TRBD2 CASSLDFGTSHTGELFF TGTGCCAGCAGTTTAGATTTCGGGACTAGTCACACCGGGGAGCTGTTTTTT
TRBJ2-3 TRBV9 many 16 TRBD2 CASSAVAGISRDTQYF TGTGCCAGCAGCGCAGTAGCGGGGATAAGCAGGGATACGCAGTATTTT
TRBJ2-4 TRBV4-1 NA 15 NA CASSLRILAKNIQYF TGCGCCAGCAGCCTTCGGATACTAGCCAAAAACATTCAGTACTTC
TRBJ2-1 TRBV7-6 NA 17 TRBD1 CASSLRAGQGPYNEQFF TGTGCCAGCAGCTTACGTGCGGGACAGGGACCCTACAATGAGCAGTTCTTC
TRBJ2-2 TRBV29-1 many 16 NA CSVPAVGSLNTGELFF TGCAGCGTTCCTGCGGTCGGATCTTTGAACACCGGGGAGCTGTTTTTT
TRBJ2-7 TRBV9 many 15 TRBD2 CASSGGLAGTYEQYF TGTGCCAGCAGCGGGGGACTAGCGGGGACCTACGAGCAGTACTTC
TRBJ2-1 TRBV20-1 many 15 TRBD2 CSARDPAGGYNEQFF TGCAGTGCTAGAGATCCAGCGGGAGGTTACAATGAGCAGTTCTTC